The 11 T cell receptor beta chains below were found in one sample sequenced in a study of blood T cell repertoires in COVID-19. Here immunoSEQ multiplex PCR was the method, and the copy in TCRdb shows in-frame clones only, minus some. Here the sample spans approximately 300,000 clones, 87% being singletons. The sample taken for sequencing was PBMCs or T cells enriched from blood (not recorded which). All receptors derive from a woman in her twenties or thirties who had recovered from COVID-19.

V usage is TRBV7-2 and J usage is TRBJ1-4; maybe TRBD1 (5 bases). Germline V CDR1 and CDR2: SGHTA, FQGNSA. The CDR3 runs 14 residues. V shed 5 bases and J shed 5 bases, with 12 bases lying between them. The CDR3 is CASSKMGGNEKLFF. Here the CDR3 DNA reads TGTGCCAGCAGCAAAATGGGGGGGAATGAAAAACTGTTTTTT.

The CDR3 is CASSYSGGARVETQYF. As DNA, the CDR3 is TGTGCCAGCAGTTATAGCGGGGGGGCACGCGTGGAGACCCAGTACTTC. This chain connects TRBV9 to TRBJ2-5; TRBD2 matches 11 bases. V lost 5 bases, J lost 5 bases, and 11 bases stayed unmatched. The CDR3 has 16 amino acids. CDR1 and CDR2 (germline): SGDLS, YYNGEE.

The chain is built from TRBV25-1 and TRBJ1-5; 8 bases agree with TRBD1. The trim removed 3 bases at V and 5 bases at J, leaving 6 bases unmatched. The CDR3 sequence is 15 residues long. In germline, CDR1 is MGHDK, CDR2 SYGVNS. Here the CDR3 DNA reads TGTGCCAGCAGTGAGGGCCCAGGGGGCGATCAGCCCCAGCATTTT. Amino acid sequence: CASSEGPGGDQPQHF.

The chain has TRBV2 and TRBJ1-2; 9 nucleotides agree with TRBD1. V was pared by 6 bases and J by 3 bases, with 5 bases of the junction left unmatched. Germline lookup yields CDR1 SNHLY and CDR2 FYNNEI. This CDR3 comprises 14 residues. CDR3 nucleotides: TGTGCCAGCAGGGGACAGGGTAATGACTATGGCTACACCTTC. Translating it yields CASRGQGNDYGYTF.

J is TRBJ2-7 and V is TRBV3-1 (or the pseudogene TRBV3-2); the D gene is possibly TRBD2 (7 bases). CDR1 and CDR2 from the germline V gene are LGHDT and YNNKEL (reference sequence). CDR3 length equals 16 residues. V was trimmed by 5 bases and J by 0 bases, leaving 17 bases between them. CDR3 DNA sequence: TGTGCCAGCAGCGGGGGGGGCAGCCTTTCCTCCTACGAGCAGTACTTC. Protein sequence: CASSGGGSLSSYEQYF.

The gene calls are TRBV15 and TRBJ1-5; D gene ambiguous. Trimming cost V 2 bases and J 0 bases, with 14 bases left between them. The V gene's germline CDR1 is LNHNV and CDR2 YYDKDF (reference sequence). This CDR3 comprises 17 residues. CDR3 residues: CATSRPSWRVSNQPQHF. For the CDR3, the DNA is TGTGCCACCAGCAGACCTTCTTGGAGGGTTAGCAATCAGCCCCAGCATTTT.

The chain recombines TRBV7-8 with TRBJ1-1; possibly TRBD1 for D (5 bases). Per the germline V gene, CDR1 is SGHVS and CDR2 is FQNEAQ. V lost 0 bases and J lost 6, with 14 bases in between. This CDR3 contains 15 residues. Here the CDR3 DNA reads TGTGCCAGCAGCTTAGCGTTTCAGGGAATCGCTGAAGCTTTCTTT. Protein product: CASSLAFQGIAEAFF.

This CDR3 is CASRRDRTEETQYF. CDR3 in DNA: TGTGCCAGCCGACGGGACAGGACGGAAGAGACCCAGTACTTC. The genes are TRBV6-5 and TRBJ2-5, with 8 bases identical to TRBD1. Germline V gene sequence: CDR1 MNHEY, CDR2 SVGAGI. The CDR3 runs 14 residues. Losses at the gene ends were 8 bases for V and 3 bases for J; bases not matched to a gene: 8.

A word on this clone: This CDR3 is also generated by other DNA sequences in the sample. V is TRBV5-1 and J is TRBJ1-3, with 8 bases fitting TRBD1. CDR1 and CDR2 from the germline V gene are SGHRS and YFSETQ. The length of the CDR3 is 15 residues. V lost 0 bases, J lost 2 bases, and 1 base stayed unmatched. CDR3 protein: CASSLETGAGNTIYF. The CDR3 DNA is TGCGCCAGCAGCTTGGAGACAGGGGCTGGAAACACCATATATTTT.

This chain connects TRBV6-2 or TRBV6-3 to TRBJ1-1; a weak D match, TRBD1 (6 bases). The CDR3 extends over 14 amino acids. Trimming pared 6 bases from V and 0 bases from J, leaving 11 bases between. CDR1 and CDR2 from the germline V gene are MNHEY and SVGEGT. CDR3 region: CASSQTGMNTEAFF. The CDR3 DNA reads as TGTGCCAGCAGCCAAACAGGGATGAACACTGAAGCTTTCTTT.

The chain couples TRBV5-1 to TRBJ2-5, with 10 positions matching TRBD2. V lost 7 bases and J lost 5; bases outside the gene matches: 8. The CDR3 is 14 amino acids. Germline V gene sequence: CDR1 SGHRS, CDR2 YFSETQ. The CDR3 region is CASGLAGATETQYF. The CDR3 nucleotides are TGCGCCAGCGGGCTAGCGGGGGCTACGGAGACCCAGTACTTC.